What follows are 2 T cell receptor beta chains derived from one specimen sequenced in a study of cytomegalovirus exposure and HLA in healthy donors (dated by TCRdb to 2015 to 2018). Library construction relied on the immunoSEQ multiplex PCR assay. TCRdb carries this immuneACCESS record with in-frame sequences only. Its versions omit some clonotypes, under half of them owing to an unresolved V gene in the studies checked, with the rest unexplained. This sample lists approximately 220,000 clones; around 90% were detected once. Together, the top ten hold approximately 1% of the sample. Sequencing input: PBMCs. All receptors derive from a woman between 18 and 29 years old in good health and CMV-seronegative.

On this clone itself: Other DNA sequences in this specimen translate into the identical CDR3. V and J are TRBV27 and TRBJ1-2; D is undetermined. The CDR3 runs to 12 residues. Germline V lookup: CDR1 MNHEY, CDR2 SMNVEV (reference sequence). V lost 0 bases to trimming and J lost 7 bases, with 6 bases between them. CDR3 protein: CASSLSGGGYTF. CDR3 bases: TGTGCCAGCAGTTTATCGGGAGGTGGCTACACCTTC.

The chain employs TRBV27 and TRBJ1-2; D not resolved. The CDR3 covers 16 residues. V was trimmed by 0 bases and J by 8 bases, leaving 19 bases between them. CDR1 and CDR2 (germline): MNHEY, SMNVEV (reference sequence). CDR3 sequence (DNA): TGTGCCAGCAGTTTATCGATAAATGCGGCCCCTTGGGGCTACACCTTC. It encodes CASSLSINAAPWGYTF.